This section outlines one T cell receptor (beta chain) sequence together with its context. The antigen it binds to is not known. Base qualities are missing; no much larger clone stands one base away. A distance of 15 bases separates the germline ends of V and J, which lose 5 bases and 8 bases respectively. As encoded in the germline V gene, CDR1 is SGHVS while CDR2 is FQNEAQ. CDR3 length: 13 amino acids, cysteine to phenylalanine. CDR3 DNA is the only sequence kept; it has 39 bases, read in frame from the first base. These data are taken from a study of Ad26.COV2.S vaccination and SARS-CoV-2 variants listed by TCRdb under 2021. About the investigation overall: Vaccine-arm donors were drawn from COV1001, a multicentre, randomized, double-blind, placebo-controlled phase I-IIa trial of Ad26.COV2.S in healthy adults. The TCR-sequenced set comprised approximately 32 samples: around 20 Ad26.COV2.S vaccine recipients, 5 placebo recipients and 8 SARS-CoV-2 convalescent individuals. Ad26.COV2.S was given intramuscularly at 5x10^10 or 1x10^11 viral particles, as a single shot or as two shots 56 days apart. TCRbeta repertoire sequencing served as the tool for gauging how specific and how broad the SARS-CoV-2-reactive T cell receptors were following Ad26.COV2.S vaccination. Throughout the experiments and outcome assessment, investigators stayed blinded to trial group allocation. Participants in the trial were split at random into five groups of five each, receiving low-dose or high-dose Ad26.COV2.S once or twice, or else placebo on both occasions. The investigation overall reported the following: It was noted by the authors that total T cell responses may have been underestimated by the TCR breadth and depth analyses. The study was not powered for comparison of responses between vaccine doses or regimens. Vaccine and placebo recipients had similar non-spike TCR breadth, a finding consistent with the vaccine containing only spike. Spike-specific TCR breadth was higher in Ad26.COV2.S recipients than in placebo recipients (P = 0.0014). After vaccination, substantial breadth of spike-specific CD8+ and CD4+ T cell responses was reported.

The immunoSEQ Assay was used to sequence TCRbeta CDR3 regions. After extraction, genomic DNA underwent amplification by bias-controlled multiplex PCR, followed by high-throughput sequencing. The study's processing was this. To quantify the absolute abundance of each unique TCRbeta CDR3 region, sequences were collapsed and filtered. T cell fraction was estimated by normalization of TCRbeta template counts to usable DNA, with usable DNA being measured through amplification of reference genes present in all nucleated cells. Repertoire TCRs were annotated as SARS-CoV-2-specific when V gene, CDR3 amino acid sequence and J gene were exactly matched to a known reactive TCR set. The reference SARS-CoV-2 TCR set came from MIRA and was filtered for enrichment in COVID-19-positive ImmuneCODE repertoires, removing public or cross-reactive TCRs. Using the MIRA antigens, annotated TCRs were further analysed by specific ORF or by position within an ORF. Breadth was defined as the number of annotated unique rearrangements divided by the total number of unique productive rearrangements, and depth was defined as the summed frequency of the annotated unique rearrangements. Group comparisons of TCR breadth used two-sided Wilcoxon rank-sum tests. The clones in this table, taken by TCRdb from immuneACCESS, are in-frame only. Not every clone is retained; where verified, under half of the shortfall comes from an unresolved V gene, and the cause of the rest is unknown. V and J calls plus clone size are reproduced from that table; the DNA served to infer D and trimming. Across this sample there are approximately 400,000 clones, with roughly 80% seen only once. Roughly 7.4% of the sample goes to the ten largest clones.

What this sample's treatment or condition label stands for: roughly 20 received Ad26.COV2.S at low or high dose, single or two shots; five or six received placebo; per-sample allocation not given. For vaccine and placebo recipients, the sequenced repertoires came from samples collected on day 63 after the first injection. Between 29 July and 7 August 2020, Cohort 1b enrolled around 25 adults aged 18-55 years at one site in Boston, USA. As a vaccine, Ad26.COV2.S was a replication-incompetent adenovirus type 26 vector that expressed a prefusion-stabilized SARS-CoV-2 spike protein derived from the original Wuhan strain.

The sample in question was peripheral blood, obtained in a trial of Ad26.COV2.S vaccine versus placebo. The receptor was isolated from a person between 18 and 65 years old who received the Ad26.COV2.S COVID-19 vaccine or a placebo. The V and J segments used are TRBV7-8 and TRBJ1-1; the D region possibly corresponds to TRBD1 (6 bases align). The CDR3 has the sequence CASSQNAGTEAFF. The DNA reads TGTGCCAGCAGCCAAAACGCCGGGACAGAAGCTTTCTTT.